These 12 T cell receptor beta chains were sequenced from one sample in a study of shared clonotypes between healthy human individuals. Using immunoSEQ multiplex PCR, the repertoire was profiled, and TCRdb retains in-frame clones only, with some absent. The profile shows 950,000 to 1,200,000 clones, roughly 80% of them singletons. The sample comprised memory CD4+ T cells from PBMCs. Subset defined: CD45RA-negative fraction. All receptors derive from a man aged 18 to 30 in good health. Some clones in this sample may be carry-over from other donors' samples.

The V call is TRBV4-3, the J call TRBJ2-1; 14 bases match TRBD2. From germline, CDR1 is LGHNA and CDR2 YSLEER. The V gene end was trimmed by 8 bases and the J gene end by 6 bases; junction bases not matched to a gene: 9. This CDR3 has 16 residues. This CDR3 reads CASRTGTSGSSNEQFF. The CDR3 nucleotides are TGCGCCAGCCGGACCGGGACTAGCGGGAGTTCCAATGAGCAGTTCTTC.

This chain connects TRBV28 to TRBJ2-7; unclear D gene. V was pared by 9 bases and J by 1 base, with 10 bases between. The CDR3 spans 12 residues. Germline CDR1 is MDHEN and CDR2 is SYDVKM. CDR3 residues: CARADASYEQYF. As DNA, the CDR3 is TGTGCCAGGGCCGACGCTTCCTACGAGCAGTACTTC.

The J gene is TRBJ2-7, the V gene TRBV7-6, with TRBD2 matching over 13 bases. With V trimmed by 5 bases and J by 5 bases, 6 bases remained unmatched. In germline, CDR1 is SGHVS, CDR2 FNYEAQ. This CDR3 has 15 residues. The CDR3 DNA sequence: TGTGCCAGCAGCCAGACTAGCGGGAGGATGCACGAGCAGTACTTC. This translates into CASSQTSGRMHEQYF.

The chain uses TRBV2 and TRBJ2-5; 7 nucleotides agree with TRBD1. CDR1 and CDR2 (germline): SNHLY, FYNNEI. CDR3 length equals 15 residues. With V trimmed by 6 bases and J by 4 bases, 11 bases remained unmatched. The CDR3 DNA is TGTGCCAGCAGCGTAATTACAGGGGCCCCAGAGACCCAGTACTTC. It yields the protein CASSVITGAPETQYF.

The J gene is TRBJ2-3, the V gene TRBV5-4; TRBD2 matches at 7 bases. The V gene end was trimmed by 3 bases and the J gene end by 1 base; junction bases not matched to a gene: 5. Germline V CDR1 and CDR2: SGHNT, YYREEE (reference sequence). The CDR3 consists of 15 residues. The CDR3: CASSWGGVRTDTQYF. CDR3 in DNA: TGTGCCAGCAGCTGGGGAGGGGTGCGCACAGATACGCAGTATTTT.

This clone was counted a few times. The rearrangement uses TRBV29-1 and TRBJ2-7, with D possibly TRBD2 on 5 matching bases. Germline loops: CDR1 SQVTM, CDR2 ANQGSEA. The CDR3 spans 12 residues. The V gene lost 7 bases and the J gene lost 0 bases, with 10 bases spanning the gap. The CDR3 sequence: CSARGSSYEQYF. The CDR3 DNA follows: TGCAGCGCGCGAGGGAGCTCCTACGAGCAGTACTTC.

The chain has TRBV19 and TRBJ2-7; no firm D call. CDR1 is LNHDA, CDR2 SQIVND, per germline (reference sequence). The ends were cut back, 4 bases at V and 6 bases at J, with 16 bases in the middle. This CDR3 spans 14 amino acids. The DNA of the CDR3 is TGTGCCAGTAGTACCACCCTAGGAAATGGCGAGCAGTACTTC. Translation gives CASSTTLGNGEQYF.

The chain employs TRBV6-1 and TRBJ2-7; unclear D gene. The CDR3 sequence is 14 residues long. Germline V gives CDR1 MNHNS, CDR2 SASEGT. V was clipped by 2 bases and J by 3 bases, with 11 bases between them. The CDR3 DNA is TGTGCCAGCAGTGAAAATTATGCGAGCTACGAGCAGTACTTC. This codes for CASSENYASYEQYF.

CDR3 region: CASGPGTPGETQYF. In nucleotides, the CDR3 is TGCGCCAGCGGACCCGGGACACCGGGCGAGACCCAGTACTTC. The rearrangement joins TRBV5-1 to TRBJ2-5; perhaps TRBD1 as D (6 bases). The germline V gene encodes CDR1 SGHRS and CDR2 YFSETQ. The ends were cut back, 7 bases at V and 5 bases at J, with 18 bases in the middle. The CDR3 consists of 14 residues.

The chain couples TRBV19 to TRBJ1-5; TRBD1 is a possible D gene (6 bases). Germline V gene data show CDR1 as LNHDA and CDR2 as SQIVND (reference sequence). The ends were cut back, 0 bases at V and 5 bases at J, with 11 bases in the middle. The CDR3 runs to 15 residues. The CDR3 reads CASSIEGGLHQPQHF. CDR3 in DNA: TGTGCCAGTAGTATAGAGGGGGGCTTGCATCAGCCCCAGCATTTT.

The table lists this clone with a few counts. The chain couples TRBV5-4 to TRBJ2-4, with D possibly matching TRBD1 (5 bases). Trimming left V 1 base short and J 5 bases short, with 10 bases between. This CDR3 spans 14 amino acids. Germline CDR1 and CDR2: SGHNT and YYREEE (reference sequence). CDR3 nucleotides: TGTGCCAGCAGCTTGAACCAGGGCCAAAACATTCAGTACTTC. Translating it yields CASSLNQGQNIQYF.

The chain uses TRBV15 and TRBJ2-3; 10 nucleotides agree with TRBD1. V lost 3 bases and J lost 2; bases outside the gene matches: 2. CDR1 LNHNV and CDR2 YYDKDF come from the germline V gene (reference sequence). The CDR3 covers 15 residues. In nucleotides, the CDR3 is TGTGCCACCAGCAGGGGACAGGGGTTCACAGATACGCAGTATTTT. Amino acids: CATSRGQGFTDTQYF.